This TCR beta chain was recorded in a study of cytomegalovirus exposure and HLA in healthy donors. The wider study: Earlier, about 180 million T cells were analyzed, and 95 million to 140 million unique TCR beta sequences were found among them. Notes on the study in general: An analysis done earlier found most TCR beta V segments productive about 90% or about 30% of the time.

Worth noting for this clone: The antigen is undetermined.

PCR involved 60 Vbeta and 13 Jbeta primers. Generated by immunoSEQ multiplex PCR, the TCRdb table keeps only in-frame clones and is missing some. The sample consists of 110,000 to 150,000 clones, less than 10% of them appearing once. The receptor was isolated from a male donor in good health and CMV-seronegative. Sequenced: PBMCs.

The CDR3 loop reads CASSGTRGTEAFF. CDR3 nucleotide sequence: TGTGCCAGCAGTGGGACGAGGGGGACTGAAGCTTTCTTT. This sequence joins TRBV6-1 and TRBJ1-1; TRBD1 might be the D (6 bases). Germline assignment: CDR1 MNHNS and CDR2 SASEGT. V was shortened by 4 bases and J by 5 bases, with 11 bases between the two germline ends. CDR3 length: 13 residues.